What follows are 5 T cell receptor beta chains derived from one specimen sequenced in a study of T cells expressing NK-cell markers. No DNA is given; TCRdb re-called the 5' RACE reads and lists each CDR3 protein once. This sample's table has 200,000 to 300,000 distinct CDR3 sequences. Sequenced material: blood T cells: a sorted CD56 or NKG2C T cell subset, CD4+ or CD8+ T cells, or bulk PBMC T cells (not recorded which). The receptor source for this set is a woman aged 18 to 75 in good health.

This chain joins TRBV4-3 and TRBJ2-1; TCRdb selects TRBD1, and the lack of DNA leaves this call unchecked. The CDR3 length is 16 residues. Germline V gene sequence: CDR1 LGHNA, CDR2 YSLEER. This CDR3 reads CASSQYSVPPYNEQFF.

The chain recombines TRBV6-6 with TRBJ2-7; TCRdb lists TRBD1, though no DNA is available to test this call. This CDR3 contains 13 residues. Germline V lookup: CDR1 MNHNY, CDR2 SVGAGI (reference sequence). CDR3: CASSLGQNYEQYF.

J is TRBJ1-1 and V is TRBV7-8. Germline V gives CDR1 SGHVS, CDR2 FQNEAQ. This CDR3 has 12 amino acids. The CDR3 protein is CASSFQQTEAFF. The complete variable domain, with remaining parts taken from reference TRBV7-8 and TRBJ1-1, reads GAGVSQSPRYKVAKRGQDVALRCDPISGHVSLFWYQQALGQGPEFLTYFQNEAQLDKSGLPSDRFFAERPEGSVSTLKIQRTQQEDSAVYLCASSFQQTEAFFGQGTRLTVV.

The chain uses TRBV20-1 and TRBJ1-6. The germline V gene encodes CDR1 DFQATT and CDR2 SNEGSKA (reference sequence). This CDR3 spans 11 amino acids. The CDR3 sequence is CSAILDSPLHF.

The chain combines TRBV20-1 with TRBJ1-1; as DNA is missing, the TRBD1 call by TCRdb cannot be tested. This CDR3 has 15 amino acids. CDR1 and CDR2 from the germline V gene are DFQATT and SNEGSKA (reference sequence). The CDR3 is CSAPGGQTGNTEAFF.